The 19 T cell receptor beta chains presented below share a single source sample, sequenced in a study of PD-L1 blockade in urothelial cancer. Only in-frame clones appear in the TCRdb table, and some are missing; sequencing was by immunoSEQ multiplex PCR. In the table there are about 22,000 clones, nearly 90% of which are singletons. Sequenced here: PBMCs, sampled around atezolizumab (anti-PD-L1) treatment. These receptors originate from a woman in her fifties or sixties with urothelial cancer.

The rearrangement links TRBV6-5 to TRBJ2-7; 7 bases line up with TRBD1. The length of the CDR3 is 15 residues. After removal of 6 bases from V and 4 bases from J, the junction contained 12 bases not matched to a gene. Germline lookup yields CDR1 MNHEY and CDR2 SVGAGI. CDR3 region: CASSSLPGGDYEQYF. CDR3 in DNA: TGTGCCAGCAGCTCCCTCCCAGGGGGAGATTACGAGCAGTACTTC.

The chain joins TRBV27 to TRBJ1-2; possibly TRBD1 for D (5 bases). V gave up 2 bases and J gave up 0 bases, with 13 bases separating them. This CDR3 is 16 amino acids long. Looked up from germline, CDR1 is MNHEY and CDR2 is SMNVEV (reference sequence). The DNA for the CDR3 is TGTGCCAGCAGTTTAGTACAGGAGACATCTAACTATGGCTACACCTTC. As protein: CASSLVQETSNYGYTF.

This rearrangement joins TRBV19 to TRBJ2-2, with 11 bases fitting TRBD2. CDR1 and CDR2 from the germline V gene are LNHDA and SQIVND (reference sequence). Trimming cost V 0 bases and J 0 bases; bases outside gene matches: 9. There are 20 residues in the CDR3. The CDR3: CASSIEASGRTPANTGELFF. In DNA, the CDR3 is TGTGCCAGTAGTATAGAGGCTAGCGGGAGGACACCTGCGAACACCGGGGAGCTGTTTTTT.

This clone turned up a few times. V usage is TRBV7-9 and J usage is TRBJ1-1; D ambiguous. Germline-derived CDR1 and CDR2 are SEHNR and FQNEAQ (reference sequence). Trimming took 5 bases from V and 4 from J, leaving 11 bases between them. The CDR3 runs 13 residues. CDR3 region: CASSEPVITEAFF. CDR3 sequence (DNA): TGTGCCAGCAGCGAACCGGTTATCACTGAAGCTTTCTTT.

V and J are TRBV14 and TRBJ2-1, with D possibly being TRBD1 (6 bases). V gave up 0 bases and J gave up 5 bases, with 11 bases separating them. CDR3 length: 15 residues. Germline loops: CDR1 SGHDN, CDR2 FVKESK. CDR3 amino acids: CASSQDGAGDNEQFF. For the CDR3, the DNA is TGTGCCAGCAGCCAAGACGGGGCAGGGGACAATGAGCAGTTCTTC.

The chain employs TRBV4-1 and TRBJ2-1; D perhaps matches TRBD2 (5 bases). The CDR3 is made up of 16 amino acids. Germline values: CDR1 MGHRA, CDR2 YSYEKL. The V end lost 5 bases, the J end lost 2 bases, and 16 bases lay between the germline ends. The CDR3 coding sequence is TGCGCCAGCAGCAGTCCCCGGAGGACCGCCTACAATGAGCAGTTCTTC. Translated: CASSSPRRTAYNEQFF.

This clone was detected only once. The chain joins TRBV6-1 to TRBJ1-1, with D uncertain. Trimming stripped 7 bases from V and 13 bases from J, with 19 bases between. Germline V gene lookup returns CDR1 MNHNS and CDR2 SASEGT. There are 12 residues in the CDR3. The CDR3 coding sequence is TGTGCCAGCAAAATAACATCCCGATGGAGTTTCTTT. Translated, it gives CASKITSRWSFF.

This clone came up a few times. This chain joins TRBV28 and TRBJ1-5; D might be TRBD1 (5 bases). The CDR3 has 15 amino acids. Trimming removed 1 base from V and 0 bases from J, with 7 bases in between. Germline V gene data show CDR1 as MDHEN and CDR2 as SYDVKM. The CDR3 nucleotides read TGTGCCAGCAGTTTATTGCAGGGTAGCAATCAGCCCCAGCATTTT. The encoded protein is CASSLLQGSNQPQHF.

This chain uses TRBV2 with TRBJ2-1; maybe TRBD2 (5 bases). Germline V gives CDR1 SNHLY, CDR2 FYNNEI. V was shortened by 2 bases and J by 1 base, with 9 bases between the two germline ends. This CDR3 is built from 15 residues. CDR3 amino acids: CASSEKAVSYNEQFF. As DNA, the CDR3 is TGTGCCAGCAGTGAAAAAGCGGTTTCCTACAATGAGCAGTTCTTC.

This CDR3 reads CASSLQGPPYEQYF. The CDR3 DNA is TGTGCCAGCAGCTTACAGGGCCCTCCCTACGAGCAGTACTTC. V is TRBV6-1 and J is TRBJ2-7; the D gene is possibly TRBD1 (6 bases). The length of the CDR3 is 14 residues. V was trimmed by 6 bases and J by 2 bases, leaving 14 bases between them. CDR1 and CDR2 from the germline V gene are MNHNS and SASEGT.

This chain connects TRBV28 to TRBJ2-5; D is undetermined. This CDR3 is built from 14 residues. V was shortened by 2 bases and J by 4 bases, with 11 bases between the two germline ends. CDR1 is MDHEN and CDR2 is SYDVKM in the germline V gene. DNA for the CDR3: TGTGCCAGCAGTTTAGTTCGGGTTTTAGAGACCCAGTACTTC. As protein: CASSLVRVLETQYF. The full variable domain, in which reference TRBV28 and TRBJ2-5 provide the parts outside the CDR3, is DVKVTQSSRYLVKRTGEKVFLECVQDMDHENMFWYRQDPGLGLRLIYFSYDVKMKEKGDIPEGYSVSREKKERFSLILESASTNQTSMYLCASSLVRVLETQYFGPGTRLLVL.

The chain couples TRBV7-2 to TRBJ2-7; 7 bases line up with TRBD2. The ends lost 5 bases at V and 2 bases at J; junction bases unmatched: 9. The germline V gene encodes CDR1 SGHTA and CDR2 FQGNSA. The CDR3 consists of 15 residues. In DNA, the CDR3 is TGTGCCAGCAGCCTAGGTCGGGGAGGGGCCTACGAGCAGTACTTC. Its protein product is CASSLGRGGAYEQYF.

The chain couples TRBV9 to TRBJ2-5, with TRBD1 matching over 9 bases. CDR1 is SGDLS and CDR2 is YYNGEE in the germline V gene. Trimming removed 4 bases from V and 5 bases from J; junction bases left unmatched: 3. The CDR3 is 13 residues long. The CDR3 here is CASSPGTGETQYF. For the CDR3, the DNA is TGTGCCAGCAGCCCCGGGACAGGGGAGACCCAGTACTTC.

Comments on this clone: Its ends do not fully match the called genes, so a read error is possible. The chain has TRBV2 and TRBJ2-3, with 7 bases that match TRBD2. Germline-derived CDR1 and CDR2 are SNHLY and FYNNEI. The CDR3 contains 14 residues. The CDR3, as DNA: TGTGCCAGCATTGAAAGGACTAGGAGGTCTACGCAGTATTTT. Amino acids: CASIERTRRSTQYF.

Written as DNA, the CDR3 is TGTGCCAGCAGTCTCACAGGGGTACTCTACGAGCAGTACTTC. This gives the protein CASSLTGVLYEQYF. This sequence joins TRBV27 and TRBJ2-7; 7 nucleotides line up with TRBD1. Germline-derived CDR1 and CDR2 are MNHEY and SMNVEV (reference sequence). J was trimmed by 3 bases and V by 5 bases; bases with no gene match: 7. The CDR3 is 14 amino acids.

The chain recombines TRBV2 with TRBJ2-7, with TRBD1 matching over 11 bases. This CDR3 contains 14 residues. Per the germline V gene, CDR1 is SNHLY and CDR2 is FYNNEI. Germline trimming cut 4 bases from V and 4 bases from J; bases unmatched to any gene: 3. CDR3 bases: TGTGCCAGCAGTGCTGGGACAGGGGGGTACGAGCAGTACTTC. Translating it yields CASSAGTGGYEQYF.

As DNA, the CDR3 is TGTGCCAGCAGTGAGGGACAGAACACCGGGGAGCTGTTTTTT. The encoded protein is CASSEGQNTGELFF. The chain combines TRBV28 with TRBJ2-2; a possible D gene is TRBD1 (6 bases). V shed 5 bases and J shed 1 base, with 8 bases lying between them. The CDR3 runs to 14 residues. The germline CDR1 and CDR2 sequences are MDHEN and SYDVKM. The whole variable domain, remainder taken from reference TRBV28 and TRBJ2-2, is DVKVTQSSRYLVKRTGEKVFLECVQDMDHENMFWYRQDPGLGLRLIYFSYDVKMKEKGDIPEGYSVSREKKERFSLILESASTNQTSMYLCASSEGQNTGELFFGEGSRLTVL.

This rearrangement joins TRBV7-2 to TRBJ2-1, with 8 bases matching TRBD2. After removal of 6 bases from V and 4 bases from J, the junction contained 11 bases not matched to a gene. Germline CDR1 reads SGHTA; CDR2 reads FQGNSA. The CDR3 has 16 amino acids. CDR3: CASRARLARDYNEQFF. The CDR3 DNA is TGTGCCAGCAGGGCCCGACTAGCGAGAGATTACAATGAGCAGTTCTTC.

The rearrangement links TRBV28 to TRBJ1-5; TRBD1 might be the D (5 bases). Trimming pared 7 bases from V and 6 bases from J, leaving 19 bases between. Per germline, CDR1 MDHEN and CDR2 SYDVKM. The CDR3 has 15 amino acids. CDR3 sequence: CASIQSWGRFQPQHF. The CDR3 nucleotides read TGTGCCAGCATACAAAGTTGGGGGAGGTTTCAGCCCCAGCATTTT.